Presented here are 21 T cell receptor beta chains from one specimen sequenced in a study of response to subunit inactivated influenza vaccine. TCRdb fed the RT-PCR reads into MiXCR, producing one record per CDR3 protein. This sample has just under 250,000 distinct CDR3 sequences; 12% occur once, and the top ten carry about 7.8%. This specimen consisted of non-naive T cells sorted from PBMCs, obtained approximately 15 days before vaccination. The source of these receptors is a man in his fifties or sixties who received an inactivated influenza vaccine.

The rearrangement uses TRBV20-1 and TRBJ2-3; 8 bases fit TRBD1. Germline-derived CDR1 and CDR2 are DFQATT and SNEGSKA (reference sequence). V lost 0 bases and J lost 4; bases outside the gene matches: 6. The CDR3 runs to 15 residues. The DNA for the CDR3 is TGCAGTGCTAGAGATGCCAGGGGGCAAGCAGATACGCAGTATTTT. Translation: CSARDARGQADTQYF.

This clonotype has just a few counts. The chain uses TRBV7-3 and TRBJ1-3, with 9 bases fitting TRBD1. V dropped 5 bases and J dropped 4; count of bases not matched to a gene: 6. The CDR3 runs to 15 residues. The germline CDR1 and CDR2 sequences are SGHTA and FQGTGA. The CDR3 spells CASSPQGASGNTIYF. CDR3 nucleotide sequence: TGTGCCAGCAGCCCACAGGGGGCGTCAGGAAACACCATATATTTT.

In its sample, this clonotype was seen many times. This rearrangement joins TRBV20-1 to TRBJ2-7; D possibly matches TRBD1 or TRBD2 (5 bases each). The CDR3 runs 13 residues. The V gene's germline CDR1 is DFQATT and CDR2 SNEGSKA (reference sequence). V shed 6 bases and J shed 3 bases, with 15 bases lying between them. In DNA, the CDR3 is TGCAGTGCCCCGGGGCAGTTCCGCTACGAGCAGTACTTC. Its protein product is CSAPGQFRYEQYF.

The CDR3 DNA reads as TGTGCCAGCAGCGTAGGTATACAGGGTACAATGAACACTGAAGCTTTCTTT. Protein product: CASSVGIQGTMNTEAFF. J is TRBJ1-1 and V is TRBV9; a weak D match, TRBD1 (6 bases). CDR3 length equals 17 residues. Trimming took off 0 bases at V and 0 bases at J, with 15 bases between the two ends. Germline V gives CDR1 SGDLS, CDR2 YYNGEE.

Written as DNA, the CDR3 is TGTGCCAGCAGCTTACGTTACATTAGCGGGAGGGCCGCCTACAATGAGCAGTTCTTC. This codes for CASSLRYISGRAAYNEQFF. The chain employs TRBV11-2 and TRBJ2-1; 11 nucleotides line up with TRBD2. The CDR3 totals 19 residues. V gave up 2 bases and J gave up 2 bases; unmatched junction bases: 11. Germline CDR1 reads SGHAT; CDR2 reads FQNNGV.

This clonotype was seen only a few times. The chain recombines TRBV7-2 with TRBJ2-2; no firm D call. Germline-derived CDR1 and CDR2 are SGHTA and FQGNSA. Trimming pared 1 base from V and 3 bases from J, leaving 15 bases between. The CDR3 contains 17 residues. In DNA, the CDR3 is TGTGCCAGCAGCTTAGTGTTCTCCAACCTGGACACCGGGGAGCTGTTTTTT. Amino acid sequence: CASSLVFSNLDTGELFF.

The table lists this clonotype with a few counts. CDR3 region: CSARAGPQSNQPQHF. CDR3 coding DNA: TGCAGTGCTAGGGCTGGTCCACAGAGCAATCAGCCCCAGCATTTT. The chain has TRBV20-1 and TRBJ1-5, with D unclear. This CDR3 region has 15 residues. Trimming shortened V by 3 bases and J by 1 base, and 13 bases separated the two germline ends. Looked up from germline, CDR1 is DFQATT and CDR2 is SNEGSKA (reference sequence).

This clonotype was picked up many times. At one end the junction does not follow the germline gene, possibly because of a read error. This chain links TRBV6-1 with TRBJ2-7, with 9 bases matching TRBD2. Germline values: CDR1 MNHNS, CDR2 SASEGT. The CDR3 covers 16 residues. The CDR3 here is CASSELRGTSSHEQYF. The DNA of the CDR3 is TGTGCCAGCAGTGAACTACGTGGGACTAGCTCCCACGAGCAGTACTTC.

This clonotype was detected only a few times. CDR3 DNA: TGTGCCAGCAGCTTAGGAGGGGCCGCCACCTACGAGCAGTACTTC. Translation: CASSLGGAATYEQYF. This chain links TRBV11-3 with TRBJ2-7, with D perhaps matching TRBD1 or TRBD2 (5 bases each). The CDR3 has 15 amino acids. Trimming stripped 1 base from V and 2 bases from J, with 12 bases between. Germline V gene sequence: CDR1 SGHNT, CDR2 YENEEA.

This clonotype turned up a few times. The rearrangement joins TRBV12-5 to TRBJ2-5; D possibly matches TRBD1 or TRBD2 (5 bases each). Germline CDR1 LGHNT, CDR2 FRNRAP. V dropped 3 bases and J dropped 7 bases, with 18 bases sitting between them. The CDR3 is made up of 15 amino acids. The CDR3 is CASGFNLPGTGTQYF. The CDR3 coding sequence is TGTGCTAGTGGTTTTAACTTACCAGGGACGGGGACCCAGTACTTC.

This clonotype was observed a handful of times. The chain employs TRBV11-2 and TRBJ2-7; D is undetermined. This CDR3 contains 13 residues. With 3 bases removed from V and 2 bases from J, the gap between germline ends came to 8 bases. The germline V gene encodes CDR1 SGHAT and CDR2 FQNNGV. This CDR3 reads CASSLERPYEQYF. The CDR3 DNA reads as TGTGCCAGCAGCTTGGAGAGACCCTACGAGCAGTACTTC.

In this sample, this clonotype turned up many times. The chain combines TRBV4-3 with TRBJ2-2, with TRBD2 matching over 9 bases. V dropped 2 bases and J dropped 8; count of bases not matched to a gene: 6. The CDR3 runs to 15 residues. Germline V gene sequence: CDR1 LGHNA, CDR2 YSLEER. CDR3 nucleotide sequence: TGCGCCAGCAGCCAATTGACTAGCGGCAGAGGGGAGCTGTTTTTT. This codes for CASSQLTSGRGELFF.

In this sample, this clonotype turned up many times. This chain connects TRBV5-6 to TRBJ2-7; D gene uncertain. CDR3 length equals 14 residues. V was trimmed by 5 bases and J by 6 bases, leaving 18 bases between them. Germline CDR1 is SGHDT and CDR2 is YYEEEE. The CDR3 DNA reads as TGTGCCAGCAGTTTCGGAAGGAATTTGATCGAGCAGTACTTC. This translates into CASSFGRNLIEQYF.

This clonotype appeared many times. The CDR3 DNA reads as TGTGCCAGCAGCAGGACTAGCGGGACGGTAGATACGCAGTATTTT. Its protein product is CASSRTSGTVDTQYF. V gene TRBV5-5 combines with J gene TRBJ2-3; the match to TRBD2 covers 12 bases. The ends lost 4 bases at V and 5 bases at J; junction bases unmatched: 5. The CDR3 is 15 amino acids. The germline gives CDR1 SGHKS, CDR2 YYEKEE (reference sequence).

This clonotype showed up just once. The gene calls are TRBV2 and TRBJ2-2, with 12 bases matching TRBD2. Germline lookup yields CDR1 SNHLY and CDR2 FYNNEI. CDR3 length equals 15 residues. Trimming at V came to 5 bases and at J to 6 bases, leaving 4 bases not matched to a gene. The CDR3 loop is CASSLAGGIAGELFF. The CDR3 region has the DNA TGTGCCAGCAGTCTAGCGGGGGGGATCGCCGGGGAGCTGTTTTTT.

This clonotype was observed a few times. This chain joins TRBV2 and TRBJ1-5, with 11 bases lining up with TRBD1. Germline V CDR1 and CDR2: SNHLY, FYNNEI. The CDR3 contains 14 residues. V was pared by 8 bases and J by 4 bases, with 4 bases of the junction left unmatched. The CDR3 DNA reads TGTGCCAGCCGAGGGACAGGGGGTAATCAGCCCCAGCATTTT. Translating gives CASRGTGGNQPQHF. The complete variable domain, with remaining parts taken from reference TRBV2 and TRBJ1-5, reads EPEVTQTPSHQVTQMGQEVILRCVPISNHLYFYWYRQILGQKVEFLVSFYNNEISEKSEIFDDQFSVERPDGSNFTLKIRSTKLEDSAMYFCASRGTGGNQPQHFGDGTRLSIL.

This clonotype was seen more than once but under ten times. The rearrangement links TRBV7-2 to TRBJ2-1; 15 bases fit TRBD2. CDR1 is SGHTA, CDR2 FQGNSA, per germline. The CDR3 has 15 amino acids. The junction had 4 bases not matched to a gene; V was cut back by 7 bases and J by 6 bases. This CDR3 is CASTPGLAGGNEQFF. The CDR3 DNA follows: TGTGCCAGCACCCCGGGACTAGCGGGAGGCAATGAGCAGTTCTTC.

Only a few counts were recorded for this clonotype. The chain has TRBV4-1 and TRBJ2-1; 9 positions agree with TRBD2. The CDR3 runs to 15 residues. The junction had 9 bases not matched to a gene; V was cut back by 4 bases and J by 8 bases. Germline CDR1 reads MGHRA; CDR2 reads YSYEKL. CDR3 DNA: TGCGCCAGCAGCCCCAAGGCGGGAGGGTTTGATGAGCAGTTCTTC. It specifies CASSPKAGGFDEQFF.

This clonotype was seen ten or more times. The chain combines TRBV5-1 with TRBJ2-3, with D unclear. CDR1 is SGHRS, CDR2 YFSETQ, per germline. The CDR3 sequence is 12 residues long. Trimming removed 3 bases from V and 5 bases from J, with 7 bases in between. CDR3 protein: CASSSHGDTQYF. The CDR3 DNA reads TGCGCCAGCAGCTCACATGGAGATACGCAGTATTTT. The complete variable domain, with remaining parts taken from reference TRBV5-1 and TRBJ2-3, reads KAGVTQTPRYLIKTRGQQVTLSCSPISGHRSVSWYQQTPGQGLQFLFEYFSETQRNKGNFPGRFSGRQFSNSRSEMNVSTLELGDSALYLCASSSHGDTQYFGPGTRLTVL.

The table lists this clonotype with a few counts. V usage is TRBV7-6 and J usage is TRBJ2-3; maybe TRBD1 (6 bases). Trimming pared 1 base from V and 3 bases from J, leaving 17 bases between. In germline, CDR1 is SGHVS, CDR2 FNYEAQ. This CDR3 has 17 residues. In DNA form, the CDR3 reads TGTGCCAGCAGCTTAGTACAACAGGGATTGGGGACAGATACGCAGTATTTT. Its protein is CASSLVQQGLGTDTQYF.

The chain combines TRBV7-2 with TRBJ2-1; 7 bases map to TRBD2. With V trimmed by 5 bases and J by 1 base, 8 bases remained unmatched. There are 16 residues in the CDR3. CDR1 and CDR2 (germline): SGHTA, FQGNSA. The CDR3 DNA reads as TGTGCCAGCAGCCTCAGCGGGGAGGAATCCTACAATGAGCAGTTCTTC. Translation gives CASSLSGEESYNEQFF.